A single sample gave rise to the 27 T cell receptor beta chains below, sequenced in a study of shared clonotypes between healthy human individuals. Only in-frame clones appear in the TCRdb table, and some are missing; sequencing was by immunoSEQ multiplex PCR. The sample has under 2,500,000 clones; roughly 95% are singletons. The sequencing input was naive CD4+ T cells sorted from blood. Subset indicated: CD45RA+ positively selected. All receptors come from a man younger than 35 in good health.

The rearrangement links TRBV5-1 to TRBJ1-1, with unresolved D. V lost 4 bases and J lost 2, with 15 bases in between. The CDR3 has 15 amino acids. CDR1 SGHRS and CDR2 YFSETQ come from the germline V gene. CDR3 sequence reads: CASSPGASVNTEAFF. The CDR3 bases are TGCGCCAGCAGCCCAGGAGCGAGTGTTAACACTGAAGCTTTCTTT.

This clone has only one observation. The chain couples TRBV5-4 to TRBJ1-2, with 10 bases lining up with TRBD1. The junction had 11 bases not matched to a gene; V was cut back by 2 bases and J by 7 bases. The germline V gene encodes CDR1 SGHNT and CDR2 YYREEE (reference sequence). CDR3 length: 16 amino acids. This CDR3 is CASSLPTPGQGSGYTF. The CDR3 nucleotides are TGTGCCAGCAGCTTACCTACGCCGGGACAGGGGTCTGGCTACACCTTC.

On this clone itself: The sample carries other DNA sequences with the same CDR3. The chain carries TRBV14 and TRBJ1-2; D is possibly TRBD1 (6 bases). Germline loops: CDR1 SGHDN, CDR2 FVKESK. The CDR3 runs to 13 residues. The ends were cut back, 4 bases at V and 2 bases at J, with 8 bases in the middle. CDR3 in amino acids: CASSPGQNYGYTF. The CDR3, as DNA: TGTGCCAGCAGCCCCGGACAGAACTATGGCTACACCTTC.

The chain couples TRBV5-1 to TRBJ1-4; D perhaps matches TRBD1 (6 bases). CDR3 length: 15 residues. Trimming took 4 bases from V and 1 from J, leaving 11 bases between them. The germline gives CDR1 SGHRS, CDR2 YFSETQ. The CDR3 is CASSQRGGTNEKLFF. CDR3 nucleotide sequence: TGCGCCAGCAGCCAAAGAGGGGGAACTAATGAAAAACTGTTTTTT.

The gene calls are TRBV7-2 and TRBJ2-7; the D gene is possibly TRBD1 (5 bases). The V gene lost 1 base and the J gene lost 1 base, with 8 bases spanning the gap. Germline CDR1 and CDR2: SGHTA and FQGNSA. The CDR3 totals 14 residues. CDR3 loop: CASSLDAGSYEQYF. Here the CDR3 DNA reads TGTGCCAGCAGCTTAGATGCAGGGTCCTACGAGCAGTACTTC.

The rearrangement uses TRBV7-2 and TRBJ1-2; 9 nucleotides agree with TRBD1. With V trimmed by 6 bases and J by 3 bases, 2 bases remained unmatched. Germline-derived CDR1 and CDR2 are SGHTA and FQGNSA. The CDR3 consists of 13 residues. The CDR3 loop reads CASRGQGHYGYTF. The CDR3 DNA reads TGTGCCAGCAGGGGACAGGGCCACTATGGCTACACCTTC.

This chain connects TRBV5-1 to TRBJ2-7; tentatively, D is TRBD1 (6 bases). The CDR3 consists of 15 residues. Trimming left V 4 bases short and J 7 bases short, with 21 bases between. The germline V gene encodes CDR1 SGHRS and CDR2 YFSETQ. CDR3 sequence: CASSPGHQRVGEQYF. CDR3 nucleotide sequence: TGCGCCAGCAGCCCGGGACACCAGCGTGTTGGGGAGCAGTACTTC. Based on the CDR3 plus reference TRBV5-1 and TRBJ2-7, the full variable domain is KAGVTQTPRYLIKTRGQQVTLSCSPISGHRSVSWYQQTPGQGLQFLFEYFSETQRNKGNFPGRFSGRQFSNSRSEMNVSTLELGDSALYLCASSPGHQRVGEQYFGPGTRLTVT.

Of note for this clone: Other nucleotide sequences in the sample specify the same CDR3. As DNA, the CDR3 is TGTGCCAGCAGTCTATCCAGAGGGGTTGGCTACACCTTC. Encoded protein: CASSLSRGVGYTF. The rearrangement joins TRBV28 to TRBJ1-2, with D tentatively TRBD1 (5 bases). CDR3 size: 13 residues. Looked up from germline, CDR1 is MDHEN and CDR2 is SYDVKM. V was clipped by 5 bases and J by 7 bases, with 14 bases between them.

The chain is built from TRBV5-4 and TRBJ2-2, with 8 bases lining up with TRBD1. The V gene's germline CDR1 is SGHNT and CDR2 YYREEE (reference sequence). The trim removed 4 bases at V and 6 bases at J, leaving 11 bases unmatched. There are 16 residues in the CDR3. CDR3: CASSLLRQGSAGELFF. CDR3 nucleotide sequence: TGTGCCAGCAGCCTTTTACGACAGGGGTCGGCCGGGGAGCTGTTTTTT.

As for this clone: Other nucleotide sequences in the sample specify the same CDR3. The CDR3 DNA reads as TGCAGTGCCAGCTCAGGAACCGGGGAGCTGTTTTTT. Its protein product is CSASSGTGELFF. This chain joins TRBV29-1 and TRBJ2-2; no reliable D call. This CDR3 region has 12 residues. CDR1 is SQVTM and CDR2 is ANQGSEA in the germline V gene.

This chain links TRBV7-2 with TRBJ2-7, with D tentatively TRBD1 or TRBD2 (5 bases each). The CDR3 has 14 residues. V gave up 7 bases and J gave up 5 bases, with 18 bases separating them. Germline CDR1 and CDR2: SGHTA and FQGNSA. CDR3 coding DNA: TGTGCCAGCAAGAAACAGCCCCAGGGAGACGAGCAGTACTTC. Encoded protein: CASKKQPQGDEQYF.

The V gene is TRBV18, the J gene TRBJ2-1; 9 bases are shared with TRBD2. Per the germline V gene, CDR1 is KGHSH and CDR2 is LQKENI. After removal of 8 bases from V and 0 bases from J, the junction contained 11 bases not matched to a gene. The CDR3 has 17 amino acids. CDR3 sequence reads: CASAQAGGPVSYNEQFF. The CDR3 DNA follows: TGTGCCAGCGCACAGGCGGGAGGGCCAGTCTCCTACAATGAGCAGTTCTTC.

This clone was seen once. J is TRBJ1-1 and V is TRBV7-2; D may be TRBD1 (5 bases). Germline CDR1 reads SGHTA; CDR2 reads FQGNSA. The CDR3 extends over 18 amino acids. Deletions cut 3 bases from V and 2 bases from J, with 22 bases between. The CDR3 sequence is CASSFSLPLGRKNTEAFF. The CDR3 nucleotides read TGTGCCAGCAGCTTCAGCCTCCCTTTGGGACGGAAAAACACTGAAGCTTTCTTT.

CDR3 amino acids: CASSIEVGGNQPQHF. The CDR3 DNA is TGTGCCAGTAGTATAGAAGTCGGCGGCAATCAGCCCCAGCATTTT. J is TRBJ1-5 and V is TRBV19; D ambiguous. Germline CDR1 reads LNHDA; CDR2 reads SQIVND (reference sequence). The length of the CDR3 is 15 residues. V lost 0 bases and J lost 2, with 8 bases in between.

V and J are TRBV2 and TRBJ2-1; D is unclear. The V and J ends lost 7 bases and 3 bases respectively, with 4 bases between them. Germline CDR1 reads SNHLY; CDR2 reads FYNNEI. The CDR3 is made up of 11 amino acids. This chain's CDR3 is CASTRYNEQFF. CDR3 DNA: TGTGCCAGCACCCGCTACAATGAGCAGTTCTTC.

The chain links TRBV9 to TRBJ2-3, with D possibly being TRBD2 (6 bases). Trimming removed 0 bases at V and 0 bases at J, with 23 bases between. Germline V lookup: CDR1 SGDLS, CDR2 YYNGEE. The CDR3 loop spans 20 amino acids. The CDR3 DNA sequence: TGTGCCAGCAGCGTAGAGGGAGTGGGGACTCTGAGTGCTAGCACAGATACGCAGTATTTT. It translates to CASSVEGVGTLSASTDTQYF.

The chain employs TRBV2 and TRBJ1-4; D uncertain. Trimming cost V 7 bases and J 0 bases, with 12 bases left between them. This CDR3 spans 15 amino acids. The germline gives CDR1 SNHLY, CDR2 FYNNEI. The CDR3 bases are TGTGCCAGCAAGGAGTGGCGAACAACTAATGAAAAACTGTTTTTT. Residues: CASKEWRTTNEKLFF. The whole variable domain, remainder taken from reference TRBV2 and TRBJ1-4, is EPEVTQTPSHQVTQMGQEVILRCVPISNHLYFYWYRQILGQKVEFLVSFYNNEISEKSEIFDDQFSVERPDGSNFTLKIRSTKLEDSAMYFCASKEWRTTNEKLFFGSGTQLSVL.

The chain has TRBV5-4 and TRBJ1-6, with 8 positions matching TRBD1. CDR1 and CDR2 from the germline V gene are SGHNT and YYREEE (reference sequence). Trimming took 4 bases from V and 2 from J; bases not matched to a gene: 2. The CDR3 extends over 15 amino acids. Here the CDR3 DNA reads TGTGCCAGCAGCCAGGGGGCGGCCTATAATTCACCCCTCCACTTT. Translating gives CASSQGAAYNSPLHF.

The chain is built from TRBV2 and TRBJ1-2; TRBD1 matches at 7 bases. This CDR3 region has 13 residues. Germline lookup yields CDR1 SNHLY and CDR2 FYNNEI. V shed 8 bases and J 4 bases; nucleotides not matched to a gene: 7. CDR3 residues: CASGLGQIYGYTF. Written as DNA, the CDR3 is TGTGCCAGCGGCTTGGGACAGATCTATGGCTACACCTTC.

The chain uses TRBV6-1 and TRBJ1-5; TRBD1 is a possible D gene (5 bases). Germline V lookup: CDR1 MNHNS, CDR2 SASEGT. This CDR3 has 15 amino acids. V was clipped by 6 bases and J by 2 bases, with 14 bases between them. The CDR3 DNA is TGTGCCAGCAGGGCCGGGACCCCGGGCAATCAGCCCCAGCATTTT. As protein: CASRAGTPGNQPQHF.

This chain uses TRBV5-6 with TRBJ2-1; 10 nucleotides line up with TRBD1. This CDR3 has 17 residues. Germline CDR1 and CDR2: SGHDT and YYEEEE. J gave up 4 bases and V 4 bases, and 11 bases lay outside the gene matches. For the CDR3, the DNA is TGTGCCAGCAGCAAACGTTTAGGACAGGGGGGTTACAATGAGCAGTTCTTC. This codes for CASSKRLGQGGYNEQFF.

The chain employs TRBV5-1 and TRBJ2-5, with a tentative D call TRBD2 (5 bases). This CDR3 contains 17 residues. V lost 4 bases, J lost 5 bases, and 24 bases lay in between. Per the germline V gene, CDR1 is SGHRS and CDR2 is YFSETQ. The CDR3 region is CASSPRRVEVGGETQYF. The CDR3 bases are TGCGCCAGCAGCCCCCGCCGGGTGGAGGTAGGCGGTGAGACCCAGTACTTC. Full variable domain (missing parts from reference TRBV5-1 and TRBJ2-5): KAGVTQTPRYLIKTRGQQVTLSCSPISGHRSVSWYQQTPGQGLQFLFEYFSETQRNKGNFPGRFSGRQFSNSRSEMNVSTLELGDSALYLCASSPRRVEVGGETQYFGPGTRLLVL.

This clone was observed once. The chain is built from TRBV9 and TRBJ2-3; 8 bases line up with TRBD2. Germline trimming cut 0 bases from V and 4 bases from J; bases unmatched to any gene: 7. Germline V lookup: CDR1 SGDLS, CDR2 YYNGEE. The CDR3 contains 16 residues. Written as DNA, the CDR3 is TGTGCCAGCAGCGTAGTGGGCGGGGGGAGCTCAGATACGCAGTATTTT. Its translation is CASSVVGGGSSDTQYF.

This chain's CDR3 is CASSPRGELSSYNSPLHF. CDR3 bases: TGTGCCAGCAGCCCGCGGGGGGAACTGAGCTCCTATAATTCACCCCTCCACTTT. V gene TRBV9 combines with J gene TRBJ1-6; D perhaps matches TRBD1 (5 bases). V was clipped by 4 bases and J by 0 bases, with 17 bases between them. Germline V gene sequence: CDR1 SGDLS, CDR2 YYNGEE. The CDR3 has 18 amino acids.

A remark on this clone: This same CDR3 is encoded by further DNA sequences in the sample. The genes are TRBV30 and TRBJ1-1; tentative D call: TRBD1 (6 bases). Per germline, CDR1 GTSNPN and CDR2 SVGIG (reference sequence). The germline V and J ends were trimmed by 2 bases and 8 bases, with 12 bases remaining between them. This CDR3 is 12 amino acids long. The CDR3, as DNA: TGTGCCTGGAGTCCCTCCGGGACAGAAGCTTTCTTT. It encodes CAWSPSGTEAFF.

The chain couples TRBV10-3 to TRBJ2-2; the D gene is possibly TRBD2 (6 bases). This CDR3 has 15 amino acids. Looked up from germline, CDR1 is ENHRY and CDR2 is SYGVKD. The V end was cut by 2 bases, the J end by 7 bases, with 14 bases between. CDR3 DNA: TGTGCCATCAGTGAGATTTTGGAGGGGAACGGGGAGCTGTTTTTT. This gives the protein CAISEILEGNGELFF.

V and J are TRBV19 and TRBJ1-5, with D perhaps matching TRBD1 (5 bases). Germline V CDR1 and CDR2: LNHDA, SQIVND (reference sequence). The CDR3 consists of 15 residues. The V and J ends lost 5 bases and 2 bases respectively, with 13 bases between them. The CDR3 region has the DNA TGTGCCAGTAGTTTGGTTTCGGGGGGCAATCAGCCCCAGCATTTT. Its translation: CASSLVSGGNQPQHF.